This T cell receptor beta chain was captured by sequencing in a study of CD8 T cells in Susac syndrome. General observations from the study: TCR sequencing and HLA analysis covered a relatively small number of individuals.

The sample holds a few counts of this clonotype. Its antigen is unknown. Stable or active relapsing-remitting multiple sclerosis, untreated and meeting revised McDonald criteria, defined the controls. This CDR3 region has 13 residues. Germline CDR1 and CDR2: MNHEY and SMNVEV (reference sequence). V was trimmed by 5 bases and J by 1 base, leaving 8 bases between them. cDNA came from around 0.54 to 1 ug RNA primed by random hexamers. By means of immunoSEQ multiplex PCR, TCR beta CDR3 spanning 54 Vbeta and 13 Jbeta underwent amplification. TCRdb recomputed calls from the immunoSEQ multiplex PCR reads with MiXCR, one row per CDR3 protein. The sample records approximately 130,000 distinct CDR3 sequences, roughly 89% being singletons.

This clonotype was obtained from a human donor with multiple sclerosis. Sequencing was carried out using CD8+ T cells from PBMCs. The genes are TRBV27 and TRBJ1-1; D gene ambiguous. The CDR3 DNA follows: TGTGCCAGCAGTCCCATCGGGAACACTGAAGCTTTCTTT. This codes for CASSPIGNTEAFF.